This T cell receptor (beta chain) was identified during a study of blood T cell repertoires in COVID-19. Study-level background: Sites in the United States, Italy and Spain provided acute and convalescent COVID-19 samples.

Germline loops: CDR1 SGHRS, CDR2 YFSETQ. V was clipped by 0 bases and J by 6 bases; unmatched bases: 9. The CDR3 is 16 amino acids. Under the authors' procedure: How many nucleated cells were present was estimated from reference gene primer amplification. Profiled with immunoSEQ multiplex PCR; TCRdb holds only in-frame clones, not every one. V, J and clone size derive from that table, while D and trimming were established from the DNA sequence. Among tens of thousands of clones listed, roughly 90% were seen once. The chain is built from TRBV5-1 and TRBJ2-1, with TRBD2 matching 7 bases. Sequenced sample: peripheral blood. This TCR was sampled from a man in his 70s with active or convalescent COVID-19. DNA for the CDR3: TGCGCCAGCAGCTTGGCCGGGGGAAGCGGGATCAATGAGCAGTTCTTC. Translated: CASSLAGGSGINEQFF.